Sequencing of this T cell receptor (beta chain) was carried out in a study of human T cells and chemical hapten exposure. Study-level points and caveats: No shift was seen in TCRs above 1 in 1000 frequency with DPC sensitization.

Time point in this sample: healthy volunteer bleed at 6 weeks. The template was total RNA from unfractionated whole blood. The table lists this clonotype with many counts. Its cognate antigen is unknown. Individual cDNA molecules each carried unique molecular identifiers attached by the library. Authors' data handling: There were a median of around 100,000 TCRs per sample, with a range from roughly 20,000 to 700,000. TCRdb used MiXCR to reprocess the RACE reads, holding one entry per CDR3 protein. Clone size and V and J calls follow TCRdb, not the original study. Among about 82,000 distinct CDR3 sequences, 7% to 9% were seen once, and the ten largest hold about 1.4%. The sequenced material came from whole blood. The receptor's source is a male donor in good health. Some clones in this sample may be carry-over from other donors' samples.

CDR3 protein: CAISERSGGAGEQYF. The DNA of the CDR3 is TGTGCCATCAGTGAAAGAAGCGGGGGGGCAGGGGAGCAGTACTTC. J is TRBJ2-7 and V is TRBV10-3; 10 positions agree with TRBD2. Germline assignment: CDR1 ENHRY and CDR2 SYGVKD. J gave up 7 bases and V 3 bases, and 9 bases lay outside the gene matches. The CDR3 is made up of 15 amino acids.